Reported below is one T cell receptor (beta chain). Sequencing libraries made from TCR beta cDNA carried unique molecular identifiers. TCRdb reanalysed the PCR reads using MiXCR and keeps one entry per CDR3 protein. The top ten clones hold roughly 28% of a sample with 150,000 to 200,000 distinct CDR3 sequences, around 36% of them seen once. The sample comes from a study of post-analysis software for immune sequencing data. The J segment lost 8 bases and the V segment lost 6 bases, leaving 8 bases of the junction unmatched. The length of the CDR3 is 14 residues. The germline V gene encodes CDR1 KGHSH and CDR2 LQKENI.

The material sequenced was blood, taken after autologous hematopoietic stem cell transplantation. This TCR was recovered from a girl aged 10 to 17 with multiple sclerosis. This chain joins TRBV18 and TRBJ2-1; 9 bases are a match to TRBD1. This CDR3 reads CASSARDREHEQFF. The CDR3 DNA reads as TGTGCCAGCTCCGCCCGGGACAGGGAGCATGAGCAGTTCTTC.